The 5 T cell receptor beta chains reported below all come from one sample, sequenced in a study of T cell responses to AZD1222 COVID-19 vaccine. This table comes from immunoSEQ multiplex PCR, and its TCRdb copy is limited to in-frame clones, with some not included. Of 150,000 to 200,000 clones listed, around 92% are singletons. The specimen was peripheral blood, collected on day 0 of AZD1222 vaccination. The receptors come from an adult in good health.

The CDR3 sequence is CASSWRSPKKNTEAFF. The CDR3 bases are TGTGCCAGCAGTTGGAGGAGCCCTAAAAAGAACACTGAAGCTTTCTTT. This rearrangement joins TRBV6-5 to TRBJ1-1; no definite D call. The CDR3 consists of 16 residues. Germline CDR1 reads MNHEY; CDR2 reads SVGAGI. The V end lost 4 bases, the J end lost 1 base, and 16 bases lay between the germline ends.

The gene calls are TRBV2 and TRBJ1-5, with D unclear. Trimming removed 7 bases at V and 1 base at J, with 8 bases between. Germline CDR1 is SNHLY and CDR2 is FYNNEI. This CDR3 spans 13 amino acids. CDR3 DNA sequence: TGTGCCAGCAACTCGGTCAGCAATCAGCCCCAGCATTTT. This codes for CASNSVSNQPQHF.

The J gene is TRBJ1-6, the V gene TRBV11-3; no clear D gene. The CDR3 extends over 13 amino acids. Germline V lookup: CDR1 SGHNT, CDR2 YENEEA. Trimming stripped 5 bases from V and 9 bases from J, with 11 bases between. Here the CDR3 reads CASSDEGFSPLHF. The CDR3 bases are TGTGCCAGCAGCGACGAAGGGTTTTCACCCCTCCACTTT.

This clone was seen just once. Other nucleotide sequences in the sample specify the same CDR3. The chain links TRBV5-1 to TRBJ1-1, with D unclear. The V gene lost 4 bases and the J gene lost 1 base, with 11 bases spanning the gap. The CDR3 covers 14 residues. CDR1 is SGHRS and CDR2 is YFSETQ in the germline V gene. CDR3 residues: CASSPRTGNTEAFF. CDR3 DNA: TGCGCCAGCAGCCCACGGACGGGGAACACTGAAGCTTTCTTT.

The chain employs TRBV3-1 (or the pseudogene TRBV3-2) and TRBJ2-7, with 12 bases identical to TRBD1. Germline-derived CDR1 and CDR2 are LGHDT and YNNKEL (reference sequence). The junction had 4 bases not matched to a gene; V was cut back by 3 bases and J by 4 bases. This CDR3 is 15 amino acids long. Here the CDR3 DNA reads TGTGCCAGCAGCCAGGGGACAGGGGGCCAGTACGAGCAGTACTTC. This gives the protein CASSQGTGGQYEQYF.